This passage covers 2 T cell receptor beta chains from one sample sequenced in a study of somatic mutations in cytotoxic T cells in rheumatoid arthritis. Measured with immunoSEQ multiplex PCR; TCRdb has only the in-frame clones, and not every one. Of about 25,000 clones in the sample, under 75% were seen once. The specimen was CD8+ T cells sorted from blood. All receptors derive from a woman aged 18-29 years in good health.

V is TRBV6-1 and J is TRBJ2-6, with unresolved D. The CDR3 has 13 amino acids. The germline V gene has CDR1 MNHNS and CDR2 SASEGT. Trimming pared 10 bases from V and 3 bases from J, leaving 10 bases between. The CDR3: CATQTGGANVLTF. CDR3 DNA sequence: TGTGCCACCCAAACCGGTGGGGCCAACGTCCTGACTTTC.

The gene calls are TRBV28 and TRBJ2-3, with D possibly TRBD1 on 6 matching bases. V lost 4 bases and J 3 bases, leaving 11 bases between the germline ends. This CDR3 has 14 residues. Germline CDR1 MDHEN, CDR2 SYDVKM. The CDR3 reads CASSSNRVTDTQYF. The CDR3 region has the DNA TGTGCCAGCAGTTCCAACAGGGTGACAGATACGCAGTATTTT. Supplemented by reference TRBV28 and TRBJ2-3, the full variable domain reads DVKVTQSSRYLVKRTGEKVFLECVQDMDHENMFWYRQDPGLGLRLIYFSYDVKMKEKGDIPEGYSVSREKKERFSLILESASTNQTSMYLCASSSNRVTDTQYFGPGTRLTVL.